These 10 T cell receptor beta chains came from one sample sequenced in a study of STAT5B mutations in CD4+ large granular lymphocyte leukemia. Assay used: immunoSEQ multiplex PCR; TCRdb lists only in-frame clones, some missing. The table records 20,000 to 25,000 clones, roughly 83% of them present only once. Specimen: CD4+ T cells from blood buffy coats. The source of these receptors is a human donor in good health.

The J gene is TRBJ2-7, the V gene TRBV30, with 10 bases fitting TRBD2. This CDR3 has 19 residues. CDR1 and CDR2 from the germline V gene are GTSNPN and SVGIG (reference sequence). The V segment lost 1 base and the J segment 3 bases; nucleotides outside the gene matches: 18. The CDR3 loop is CAWSGGRGLAVGGLYEQYF. CDR3 sequence (DNA): TGTGCCTGGAGTGGGGGCCGAGGACTAGCGGTGGGGGGACTCTACGAGCAGTACTTC. The variable domain in full, completed from reference TRBV30 and TRBJ2-7, reads SQTIHQWPATLVQPVGSPLSLECTVEGTSNPNLYWYRQAAGRGLQLLFYSVGIGQISSEVPQNLSASRPQDRQFILSSKKLLLSDSGFYLCAWSGGRGLAVGGLYEQYFGPGTRLTVT.

The rearrangement uses TRBV30 and TRBJ2-1; D not certain. The V end was cut by 2 bases, the J end by 6 bases, with 5 bases between. The CDR3 runs 11 residues. Germline CDR1 and CDR2: GTSNPN and SVGIG (reference sequence). CDR3 sequence reads: CAWSQSNEQFF. In DNA form, the CDR3 reads TGTGCCTGGAGTCAGTCCAATGAGCAGTTCTTC.

The J gene is TRBJ2-3, the V gene TRBV28, with D hard to call. This CDR3 spans 14 amino acids. Trimming removed 3 bases at V and 2 bases at J, with 9 bases between. The germline gives CDR1 MDHEN, CDR2 SYDVKM. The chain's CDR3 is CASSLDRNTDTQYF. Written as DNA, the CDR3 is TGTGCCAGCAGTTTGGATAGGAACACAGATACGCAGTATTTT.

This sequence joins TRBV11-2 and TRBJ2-7; D remains unclear. The germline V gene has CDR1 SGHAT and CDR2 FQNNGV. V was pared by 5 bases and J by 3 bases, with 20 bases between. The CDR3 has 16 amino acids. The CDR3 DNA sequence: TGTGCCAGCAGCCCCTTAAGTAGATCTGGGGACTACGAGCAGTACTTC. This sequence encodes CASSPLSRSGDYEQYF.

This chain connects TRBV19 to TRBJ2-5, with 9 bases lining up with TRBD1. Trimming took 5 bases from V and 3 from J; bases not matched to a gene: 7. This CDR3 region has 15 residues. Germline lookup yields CDR1 LNHDA and CDR2 SQIVND (reference sequence). This chain's CDR3 is CASSLTGTGKETQYF. The CDR3 DNA reads as TGTGCCAGTAGTCTTACCGGGACAGGGAAAGAGACCCAGTACTTC.

The chain combines TRBV10-3 with TRBJ1-2; D remains unclear. Germline-derived CDR1 and CDR2 are ENHRY and SYGVKD. The CDR3 covers 14 residues. With 0 bases removed from V and 10 bases from J, the gap between germline ends came to 15 bases. CDR3 DNA: TGTGCCATCAGTGAGTCGGAACGGGCGCTTCCCTACACCTTC. The encoded protein is CAISESERALPYTF.

This rearrangement joins TRBV5-1 to TRBJ2-7; the D gene is possibly TRBD2 (5 bases). Trimming took 5 bases from V and 6 from J, leaving 18 bases between them. This CDR3 is 14 amino acids long. The V gene's germline CDR1 is SGHRS and CDR2 YFSETQ. CDR3 protein: CASRSTAPGIEQYF. CDR3 DNA sequence: TGCGCCAGCAGGTCTACTGCTCCCGGGATCGAGCAGTACTTC.

This clone was counted between two and nine times. V usage is TRBV7-9 and J usage is TRBJ2-2; the D gene is possibly TRBD1 (6 bases). The germline V gene has CDR1 SEHNR and CDR2 FQNEAQ (reference sequence). The length of the CDR3 is 16 residues. The V end was cut by 0 bases, the J end by 8 bases, with 16 bases between. The CDR3 spells CASSLASYRVGGELFF. The DNA of the CDR3 is TGTGCCAGCAGCTTAGCGAGCTACAGGGTTGGAGGGGAGCTGTTTTTT.

This chain joins TRBV5-1 and TRBJ2-1; 8 positions agree with TRBD1. CDR1 and CDR2 from the germline V gene are SGHRS and YFSETQ. Trimming took 0 bases from V and 12 from J; bases not matched to a gene: 11. This CDR3 contains 15 residues. The CDR3 here is CASSLDGGQGTGQFF. CDR3 coding DNA: TGCGCCAGCAGCTTGGATGGTGGACAGGGTACGGGGCAGTTCTTC.

The V gene is TRBV29-1, the J gene TRBJ2-5, with 7 bases that match TRBD2. This CDR3 contains 13 residues. CDR1 is SQVTM and CDR2 is ANQGSEA in the germline V gene. J gave up 3 bases and V 7 bases, and 8 bases lay outside the gene matches. DNA for the CDR3: TGCAGCGCCTCGGGAGGCTTAGAAGAGACCCAGTACTTC. Protein product: CSASGGLEETQYF.